These 28 T cell receptor beta chains were sequenced from one sample in a study of T cells in localized non-small cell lung cancer. Generated by immunoSEQ multiplex PCR, the TCRdb table keeps only in-frame clones and is missing some. The sample records tens of thousands of clones, around nine tenths being singletons. Here the sequenced sample was peripheral blood, taken before any cancer treatment. These receptors all stem from a female donor at least 60 years old with stage I lung adenocarcinoma.

The chain's CDR3 is CASSLDGGKQYV. The CDR3 DNA is TGTGCCAGCAGCCTGGACGGGGGAAAGCAGTACGTC. The chain employs TRBV7-9 and TRBJ2-7, with D maybe TRBD2 (6 bases). Per the germline V gene, CDR1 is SEHNR and CDR2 is FQNEAQ (reference sequence). This CDR3 region has 12 residues. V dropped 5 bases and J dropped 8 bases, with 13 bases sitting between them.

This chain joins TRBV27 and TRBJ1-5, with no clear D. Looked up from germline, CDR1 is MNHEY and CDR2 is SMNVEV (reference sequence). Trimming removed 1 base at V and 5 bases at J, with 6 bases between. The CDR3 is 13 residues long. The CDR3 spells CASSLYGDQPQHF. The CDR3, as DNA: TGTGCCAGCAGTTTATATGGGGATCAGCCCCAGCATTTT.

The chain employs TRBV14 and TRBJ2-7; 7 bases fit TRBD1. CDR3 size: 14 residues. Germline assignment: CDR1 SGHDN and CDR2 FVKESK. The V and J ends lost 4 bases and 2 bases, in that order; junction bases with no gene match: 5. Written as DNA, the CDR3 is TGTGCCAGCAGCCGGGCAGGGGGTACCTACGAGCAGTACGTC. It specifies CASSRAGGTYEQYV.

The chain couples TRBV27 to TRBJ2-3; 12 bases align to TRBD2. With V trimmed by 4 bases and J by 10 bases, 12 bases remained unmatched. The germline V gene encodes CDR1 MNHEY and CDR2 SMNVEV (reference sequence). There are 16 residues in the CDR3. The CDR3 DNA sequence: TGTGCCAGCAGTTCCCCCGGACTAGCGGGGTTTAGGTCGCAGTATTTT. It yields the protein CASSSPGLAGFRSQYF.

This chain connects TRBV29-1 to TRBJ1-5; no clear D gene. The CDR3 is made up of 15 amino acids. The V gene's germline CDR1 is SQVTM and CDR2 ANQGSEA. Deletions cut 4 bases from V and 2 bases from J, with 15 bases between. This chain's CDR3 is CSVADGVLGNQPQHF. CDR3 nucleotides: TGCAGCGTTGCCGATGGAGTATTAGGCAATCAGCCCCAGCATTTT.

This rearrangement joins TRBV5-4 to TRBJ2-1, with 10 bases that match TRBD2. This CDR3 region has 18 residues. CDR1 and CDR2 (germline): SGHNT, YYREEE (reference sequence). With 4 bases clipped from V and 1 base from J, the junction kept 11 bases outside the gene matches. Here the CDR3 DNA reads TGTGCCAGCAGCCCCTGGCCAGCGGGGGGGCTGTCCTACAATGAGCAGTTCTTC. Translation: CASSPWPAGGLSYNEQFF.

This rearrangement joins TRBV27 to TRBJ2-1; D call uncertain. Germline CDR1 MNHEY, CDR2 SMNVEV (reference sequence). This CDR3 is built from 14 residues. Trimming took 3 bases from V and 1 from J, leaving 7 bases between them. CDR3 bases: TGTGCCAGCAGTTTTGGGTATTCCTACAATGAGCAGTTCTTC. Amino acids: CASSFGYSYNEQFF.

This chain joins TRBV11-2 and TRBJ1-2; D is unresolved. Germline CDR1 SGHAT, CDR2 FQNNGV. The CDR3 loop spans 11 amino acids. V lost 5 bases and J lost 9, with 10 bases in between. The CDR3 coding sequence is TGTGCCAGCAGCCCCTGCGGCCGCTACACCTTC. Amino acids: CASSPCGRYTF.

The V gene is TRBV2, the J gene TRBJ1-2; weak D call: TRBD1 (6 bases). Trimming shortened V by 4 bases and J by 7 bases, and 16 bases separated the two germline ends. This CDR3 is 14 amino acids long. Germline-derived CDR1 and CDR2 are SNHLY and FYNNEI. The CDR3 loop is CASSVTKQGRGYTF. The DNA of the CDR3 is TGTGCCAGCAGTGTAACAAAACAGGGTCGTGGCTACACCTTC.

This clone was seen a handful of times. This chain links TRBV2 with TRBJ1-6; D remains ambiguous. V lost 9 bases, J lost 1 base, and 13 bases lay in between. Per germline, CDR1 SNHLY and CDR2 FYNNEI. This CDR3 has 15 residues. The CDR3 DNA reads as TGTGCCAGGGCCGGCAGTAGTTCCTATAATTCACCCCTCCACTTT. This encodes CARAGSSSYNSPLHF.

The V call is TRBV7-2, the J call TRBJ2-7, with a weak D call TRBD2 (6 bases). The V end was cut by 3 bases, the J end by 6 bases, with 12 bases between. Germline V gives CDR1 SGHTA, CDR2 FQGNSA. The CDR3 runs to 13 residues. Here the CDR3 reads CASSFSGGGEQYF. CDR3 nucleotides: TGTGCCAGCAGCTTCTCCGGGGGAGGCGAGCAGTACTTC.

This sequence joins TRBV19 and TRBJ1-5; 7 bases fit TRBD1. CDR3 length: 13 residues. J gave up 0 bases and V 9 bases, and 2 bases lay outside the gene matches. CDR1 and CDR2 (germline): LNHDA, SQIVND (reference sequence). This chain's CDR3 is CASRGNSNQPQHF. CDR3 coding DNA: TGTGCCAGCAGGGGGAATAGCAATCAGCCCCAGCATTTT.

The chain joins TRBV6-4 to TRBJ1-2; 7 nucleotides line up with TRBD1. J was trimmed by 6 bases and V by 5 bases; bases with no gene match: 9. This CDR3 has 14 amino acids. Germline V gene data show CDR1 as MRHNA and CDR2 as SNTAGT. The CDR3 spells CASSPDPTGHGYTF. In DNA form, the CDR3 reads TGTGCCAGCAGTCCTGACCCGACAGGGCATGGCTACACCTTC.

This sequence joins TRBV7-9 and TRBJ1-2, with a weak D call TRBD1 (5 bases). V lost 7 bases, J lost 1 base, and 22 bases lay in between. Germline lookup yields CDR1 SEHNR and CDR2 FQNEAQ (reference sequence). This CDR3 is 17 amino acids long. CDR3 DNA sequence: TGTGCCAGCACGCCCTTAGCCCTCCTACAGGATAACTATGGCTACACCTTC. The encoded protein is CASTPLALLQDNYGYTF.

The J gene is TRBJ1-5, the V gene TRBV6-6; a weak D match, TRBD1 (5 bases). Germline lookup yields CDR1 MNHNY and CDR2 SVGAGI (reference sequence). The CDR3 length is 15 residues. Trimming pared 7 bases from V and 0 bases from J, leaving 13 bases between. The CDR3 DNA follows: TGTGCCAGCATTCCAGACGGGGGTAGCAATCAGCCCCAGCATTTT. Its translation is CASIPDGGSNQPQHF.

The chain uses TRBV5-6 and TRBJ1-1; TRBD1 matches at 7 bases. V dropped 0 bases and J dropped 0; count of bases not matched to a gene: 5. The CDR3 runs 16 residues. Germline CDR1 and CDR2: SGHDT and YYEEEE. The CDR3 is CASSLAGTVMNTEAFF. CDR3 DNA sequence: TGTGCCAGCAGCTTGGCGGGGACAGTCATGAACACTGAAGCTTTCTTT.

This sequence joins TRBV5-1 and TRBJ2-1; the D gene is possibly TRBD1 (6 bases). Trimming took 2 bases from V and 6 from J, leaving 18 bases between them. CDR1 SGHRS and CDR2 YFSETQ come from the germline V gene. The CDR3 has 16 amino acids. The CDR3 here is CASSFRYTGSGNEQFF. The CDR3 coding sequence is TGCGCCAGCAGCTTTCGGTATACAGGGTCCGGCAATGAGCAGTTCTTC. Full variable domain (outside the CDR3, taken from reference TRBV5-1 and TRBJ2-1): KAGVTQTPRYLIKTRGQQVTLSCSPISGHRSVSWYQQTPGQGLQFLFEYFSETQRNKGNFPGRFSGRQFSNSRSEMNVSTLELGDSALYLCASSFRYTGSGNEQFFGPGTRLTVL.

The chain joins TRBV5-1 to TRBJ2-6; 9 nucleotides match TRBD1. Per germline, CDR1 SGHRS and CDR2 YFSETQ. The CDR3 has 18 amino acids. With V trimmed by 4 bases and J by 0 bases, 8 bases remained unmatched. In DNA, the CDR3 is TGCGCCAGCAGCCTCCCGGGACAGGGACTCTCTGGGGCCAACGTCCTGACTTTC. This gives the protein CASSLPGQGLSGANVLTF.

J is TRBJ2-5 and V is TRBV7-9, with 10 bases matching TRBD2. CDR1 and CDR2 (germline): SEHNR, FQNEAQ (reference sequence). This CDR3 comprises 13 residues. In DNA form, the CDR3 reads TGTGCTTTCTCTCTAGCGGGGGTGGAGACCCAGTACTTC. As protein: CAFSLAGVETQYF.

The chain is built from TRBV4-1 and TRBJ2-1, with 13 nucleotides matching TRBD2. The CDR3 spans 15 residues. Germline V CDR1 and CDR2: MGHRA, YSYEKL. Trimming cost V 1 base and J 10 bases; bases outside gene matches: 4. For the CDR3, the DNA is TGCGCCAGCAGCCAAGTACTAGCGGGGGGGCAAGAGCAGTTCTTC. Protein product: CASSQVLAGGQEQFF.

This clone has only one observation. The rearrangement joins TRBV6-4 to TRBJ1-5, with no clear D. The CDR3 is 13 amino acids. CDR1 and CDR2 from the germline V gene are MRHNA and SNTAGT. Trimming removed 4 bases at V and 5 bases at J, with 9 bases between. DNA for the CDR3: TGTGCCAGCAGTGGCGACCCATATCAGCCCCAGCATTTT. Its translation: CASSGDPYQPQHF.

This sequence joins TRBV6-1 and TRBJ2-7; 8 positions agree with TRBD1. The CDR3 length is 14 residues. Germline CDR1 is MNHNS and CDR2 is SASEGT. With V trimmed by 8 bases and J by 0 bases, 6 bases remained unmatched. The CDR3 protein is CASQGQASSYEQYV. The CDR3 bases are TGTGCCAGCCAGGGACAGGCAAGCTCCTACGAGCAGTACGTC.

The chain links TRBV5-6 to TRBJ2-2; 10 bases align to TRBD1. Germline CDR1 SGHDT, CDR2 YYEEEE. With V trimmed by 4 bases and J by 4 bases, 10 bases remained unmatched. The CDR3 loop spans 17 amino acids. CDR3 amino acids: CASSPDRGFVGTGELFF. For the CDR3, the DNA is TGTGCCAGCAGCCCGGACAGGGGGTTCGTGGGCACCGGGGAGCTGTTTTTT.

This clone was counted a few times. The CDR3 DNA reads TGTGCCAGCAGTCAAACGGCGGGGGACTATGGCTACACCTTC. It codes for CASSQTAGDYGYTF. This chain joins TRBV2 and TRBJ1-2; possibly TRBD1 for D (5 bases). The V end was cut by 5 bases, the J end by 3 bases, with 13 bases between. Germline CDR1 and CDR2: SNHLY and FYNNEI. The CDR3 extends over 14 amino acids. The entire variable domain, with the rest obtained from reference TRBV2 and TRBJ1-2, is as follows: EPEVTQTPSHQVTQMGQEVILRCVPISNHLYFYWYRQILGQKVEFLVSFYNNEISEKSEIFDDQFSVERPDGSNFTLKIRSTKLEDSAMYFCASSQTAGDYGYTFGSGTRLTVV.

The rearrangement uses TRBV19 and TRBJ1-4; TRBD1 might be the D (6 bases). The CDR3 covers 18 residues. Germline CDR1 is LNHDA and CDR2 is SQIVND (reference sequence). Trimming pared 4 bases from V and 0 bases from J, leaving 18 bases between. The CDR3 is CASSTPGQQAATNEKLFF. DNA for the CDR3: TGTGCCAGTAGTACCCCCGGACAGCAGGCTGCAACTAATGAAAAACTGTTTTTT.

The chain uses TRBV28 and TRBJ1-5; D gene unclear. V lost 5 bases and J lost 5, with 19 bases in between. The germline V gene encodes CDR1 MDHEN and CDR2 SYDVKM. This CDR3 is 16 amino acids long. The CDR3 spells CASSEMATGRDQPQHF. DNA of the CDR3: TGTGCCAGCAGTGAAATGGCGACGGGGAGGGATCAGCCCCAGCATTTT. Full variable domain (remainder filled in from reference TRBV28 and TRBJ1-5): DVKVTQSSRYLVKRTGEKVFLECVQDMDHENMFWYRQDPGLGLRLIYFSYDVKMKEKGDIPEGYSVSREKKERFSLILESASTNQTSMYLCASSEMATGRDQPQHFGDGTRLSIL.

V gene TRBV28 combines with J gene TRBJ1-4, with a possible D match to TRBD1 (5 bases). In germline, CDR1 is MDHEN, CDR2 SYDVKM. V lost 8 bases to trimming and J lost 3 bases, with 7 bases between them. The CDR3 is made up of 12 amino acids. The chain's CDR3 is CASGDPNEKLFF. In nucleotides, the CDR3 is TGTGCCAGCGGGGACCCTAATGAAAAACTGTTTTTT.

V gene TRBV28 combines with J gene TRBJ2-5; unclear D gene. Germline values: CDR1 MDHEN, CDR2 SYDVKM. V was pared by 6 bases and J by 4 bases, with 15 bases between. The CDR3 runs to 14 residues. The CDR3 loop reads CASSSSLPSETQYF. Written as DNA, the CDR3 is TGTGCCAGCAGCTCCTCACTCCCTTCAGAGACCCAGTACTTC.